This T cell receptor beta chain was captured in a study of CD8 T cells in Susac syndrome. This CDR3 region has 13 residues. Germline assignment: CDR1 SGHNT and CDR2 YENEEA. Trimming at V came to 5 bases and at J to 7 bases, leaving 7 bases not matched to a gene. Reverse transcription used roughly 0.45 to 1 ug RNA and random hexamers. The immunoSEQ assay covered 54 Vbeta and 13 Jbeta segments for CDR3. TCRdb reprocessed the immunoSEQ multiplex PCR reads with MiXCR, giving one entry per CDR3 protein. The table shows over 150,000 distinct CDR3 sequences, with 90% to 95% occurring only once. This clonotype was counted a few times. TCR beta sequencing was performed on blood CD8+ and CD4+ T cells. It was treatment-naive patients with stable or active relapsing-remitting disease who made up the multiple sclerosis controls. TEMRA cells were FACS-enriched and CD8+ and CD4+ T cells negatively isolated.

The V and J genes are TRBV11-3 and TRBJ1-2; 7 nucleotides agree with TRBD1. This sequence was found in a human donor with multiple sclerosis. Source material: CD4+ T cells from PBMCs. The CDR3 region has the DNA TGTGCCAGCAGCCAACGACAGGGAGGTGGCTACACCTTC. Translating gives CASSQRQGGGYTF.